One and the same sample provided the 20 T cell receptor beta chains below, sequenced in a study of low-dose radiotherapy and immunotherapy resistance in tumors. As to time point: before trial treatment. Over roughly 20 PCR cycles, TCRs were amplified from a constant-region primer and V-primer adapter. TCRdb called the reads again in MiXCR, with one record for every CDR3 protein. This table has tens of thousands of distinct CDR3 sequences, over 9.5% appearing once. The sequencing here drew on PBMCs, taken before treatment. The receptors derive from a female donor with ovarian cancer.

By proportion, this clonotype is medium-sized. The chain joins TRBV5-1 to TRBJ2-7; D is undetermined. The germline gives CDR1 SGHRS, CDR2 YFSETQ. The CDR3 contains 14 residues. V lost 0 bases, J lost 5 bases, and 12 bases lay in between. In DNA form, the CDR3 reads TGCGCCAGCAGCTTGGGCCAGGTCACCCACGAGCAGTACTTC. As protein: CASSLGQVTHEQYF.

This clonotype occurred many times. The genes are TRBV2 and TRBJ1-1; the match to TRBD1 covers 9 bases. V shed 6 bases, J shed 4 bases, and the junction held 6 bases outside the gene matches. The germline V gene has CDR1 SNHLY and CDR2 FYNNEI. The CDR3 runs to 14 residues. In DNA, the CDR3 is TGTGCCAGCAGGGACAGGGGAAGGATCACTGAAGCTTTCTTT. Protein sequence: CASRDRGRITEAFF.

Within the sample, this clonotype is medium-sized. The chain joins TRBV9 to TRBJ2-3; D is unresolved. The V end was cut by 2 bases, the J end by 3 bases, with 7 bases between. The germline V gene has CDR1 SGDLS and CDR2 YYNGEE. This CDR3 comprises 13 residues. CDR3 amino acids: CASSVRSTDTQYF. The CDR3 DNA follows: TGTGCCAGCAGCGTGAGGTCGACAGATACGCAGTATTTT.

At least ten counts were recorded for this clonotype. The chain has TRBV28 and TRBJ2-3, with D unresolved. Between the trimmed V and J ends, which lost 6 bases and 4 bases, there was a span of 11 bases. This CDR3 has 13 amino acids. Germline CDR1 is MDHEN and CDR2 is SYDVKM. CDR3 DNA: TGTGCCAGCAGCTACGCGAGCGCAGATACGCAGTATTTT. As protein: CASSYASADTQYF.

This clonotype was seen many times. The J gene is TRBJ2-7, the V gene TRBV5-1, with 9 bases lining up with TRBD2. This CDR3 has 18 amino acids. With V trimmed by 5 bases and J by 2 bases, 17 bases remained unmatched. The germline CDR1 and CDR2 sequences are SGHRS and YFSETQ. The CDR3 spells CASRLTLAGGRLPYEQYF. The CDR3 bases are TGCGCCAGCAGACTTACACTAGCGGGTGGCCGCCTTCCCTACGAGCAGTACTTC.

As to this clonotype: Only one base separates this from a far larger clonotype, so it likely reflects a read error. This chain uses TRBV23-1 with TRBJ2-1, with a tentative D call TRBD2 (6 bases). TRBV23-1 is reported as an ORF; its role is uncertain. The CDR3 length is 16 residues. As DNA, the CDR3 is TGTGCCAGCAGCTTGGCCCGGATAGCGGAGTACTATGAGCAGTTCTTC. It encodes CASSLARIAEYYEQFF.

This clonotype was found a few times. J is TRBJ1-6 and V is TRBV2; the D gene is possibly TRBD1 (6 bases). V shed 6 bases and J shed 7 bases, with 7 bases lying between them. From germline, CDR1 is SNHLY and CDR2 FYNNEI. The CDR3 is made up of 12 amino acids. The CDR3 region is CASRTGNSPLHF. As DNA, the CDR3 is TGTGCCAGCAGGACAGGAAATTCACCCCTCCACTTT.

This clonotype was counted ten times or more. The chain couples TRBV12-3 or TRBV12-4 to TRBJ2-1; TRBD1 matches at 8 bases. The CDR3 spans 14 residues. The J segment lost 8 bases and the V segment lost 3 bases, leaving 6 bases of the junction unmatched. CDR3 nucleotide sequence: TGTGCCAGCAGTTTCTCCAGGGGGCTGGATGAGCAGTTCTTC. It yields the protein CASSFSRGLDEQFF.

This clonotype was observed at least ten times. The rearrangement links TRBV28 to TRBJ1-5, with TRBD1 as a possible D gene (5 bases). The CDR3 runs 12 residues. Looked up from germline, CDR1 is MDHEN and CDR2 is SYDVKM. With 10 bases removed from V and 5 bases from J, the gap between germline ends came to 12 bases. The CDR3, as DNA: TGTGCCACCCTCGCGGGGGATCAGCCCCAGCATTTT. Protein sequence: CATLAGDQPQHF.

The table lists this clonotype with many counts. The chain employs TRBV19 and TRBJ1-2, with D perhaps TRBD1 (5 bases). V was clipped by 5 bases and J by 8 bases, with 18 bases between them. The germline V gene has CDR1 LNHDA and CDR2 SQIVND (reference sequence). The CDR3 is made up of 14 amino acids. CDR3 DNA sequence: TGTGCCAGTAGTGAGGGACCGCCGAGGAGCGGCTACACCTTC. Amino acid sequence: CASSEGPPRSGYTF.

In its sample, this clonotype was seen many times. The chain joins TRBV10-3 to TRBJ1-1; 7 bases are a match to TRBD1. This CDR3 spans 15 amino acids. V gave up 2 bases and J gave up 0 bases; unmatched junction bases: 3. Germline assignment: CDR1 ENHRY and CDR2 SYGVKD. The CDR3 coding sequence is TGTGCCATCAGTGAGCCGGGACAGATGAACACTGAAGCTTTCTTT. Its protein product is CAISEPGQMNTEAFF.

The chain recombines TRBV2 with TRBJ2-1, with 11 bases lining up with TRBD2. CDR1 is SNHLY, CDR2 FYNNEI, per germline. J gave up 4 bases and V 3 bases, and 8 bases lay outside the gene matches. The CDR3 contains 17 residues. The CDR3 protein is CASSDPPGTSGYNEQFF. The CDR3 region has the DNA TGTGCCAGCAGTGACCCCCCCGGGACTAGCGGATACAATGAGCAGTTCTTC.

Ten or more counts support this clonotype. This chain uses TRBV2 with TRBJ1-2, with TRBD1 matching over 7 bases. The germline gives CDR1 SNHLY, CDR2 FYNNEI. The V and J ends lost 3 bases and 7 bases, in that order; junction bases with no gene match: 8. This CDR3 has 14 residues. DNA for the CDR3: TGTGCCAGCAGTGACGCGGGACAGATCAGTGGCTACACCTTC. Protein: CASSDAGQISGYTF.

The table lists this clonotype with many counts. The chain has TRBV11-2 and TRBJ2-1, with 8 nucleotides matching TRBD2. Trimming took 1 base from V and 8 from J; bases not matched to a gene: 10. In germline, CDR1 is SGHAT, CDR2 FQNNGV. The CDR3 has 16 residues. The CDR3 sequence: CASSLGIAGPPDEQFF. For the CDR3, the DNA is TGTGCCAGCAGCTTAGGCATAGCGGGGCCGCCTGATGAGCAGTTCTTC.

This clonotype was recorded many times. V usage is TRBV10-2 and J usage is TRBJ1-1, with 11 nucleotides matching TRBD1. The CDR3 is 17 residues long. The junction had 7 bases not matched to a gene; V was cut back by 0 bases and J by 4 bases. From germline, CDR1 is WSHSY and CDR2 SAAADI. CDR3 sequence (DNA): TGCGCCAGCAGTGAGTCGGGGACAGGGGGGGCACGCACTGAAGCTTTCTTT. Its protein is CASSESGTGGARTEAFF.

This clonotype turned up a few times. The chain has TRBV5-4 and TRBJ1-6; D gene ambiguous. Trimming removed 4 bases from V and 9 bases from J, with 20 bases in between. Germline V gene lookup returns CDR1 SGHNT and CDR2 YYREEE (reference sequence). The CDR3 has 16 residues. Here the CDR3 reads CASSRSTDPQSSPLHF. The CDR3 coding sequence is TGTGCCAGCAGCCGTTCCACCGACCCGCAGAGTTCACCCCTCCACTTT.

V and J are TRBV21-1 and TRBJ1-2. TRBV21-1 is classified as a pseudogene. CDR3 size: 14 residues. CDR3 sequence: CASSKVGPNYGYTF. The DNA for the CDR3 is TGTGCCAGCAGCAAAGTAGGACCCAACTATGGCTACACCTTC.

This clonotype was seen many times. J is TRBJ2-3 and V is TRBV9; tentatively, D is TRBD2 (6 bases). The CDR3 is 14 residues long. The germline V gene encodes CDR1 SGDLS and CDR2 YYNGEE. V lost 3 bases and J 2 bases, leaving 10 bases between the germline ends. DNA for the CDR3: TGTGCCAGCAGCGGAGGGGACTTCACAGATACGCAGTATTTT. Its protein product is CASSGGDFTDTQYF.

In regard to this clonotype: No DNA is shown, since the ends of the CDR3 on it are uncertain; the CDR3 is the one TCRdb lists. The V call is TRBV11-2, the J call TRBJ2-2; no DNA check was done on the table's D call, TRBD1. CDR1 SGHAT and CDR2 FQNNGV come from the germline V gene. Inclusive of both ends, the CDR3 amounts to 23 amino acids. The CDR3 is CASSFGAAFRADTGELFFFFFFF.

This clonotype was detected ten times or more. The chain carries TRBV6-6 and TRBJ1-5, with a tentative D call TRBD1 (5 bases). Trimming shortened V by 2 bases and J by 2 bases, and 7 bases separated the two germline ends. Germline CDR1 is MNHNY and CDR2 is SVGAGI (reference sequence). This CDR3 has 14 amino acids. The CDR3 DNA reads as TGTGCCAGCAGTTACACACAGGGCAATCAGCCCCAGCATTTT. Residues: CASSYTQGNQPQHF.